These 4 T cell receptor beta chains originate from one sample sequenced in a study of low-dose radiotherapy and immunotherapy resistance in tumors. Noted time point: after trial treatment. Treatment denoted: LDRT plus nivolumab, ipilimumab, low-dose cyclophosphamide and aspirin (RACIN trial). TRAV- and TRBV-specific primers were used for first-strand cDNA, which covered alpha and beta chains. TCRs were amplified for about 18 PCR cycles with a constant-region primer and V-primer adapter. One entry per CDR3 protein results from TCRdb running MiXCR on the reads. The sample lists tens of thousands of distinct CDR3 sequences; about 20% were seen once. This material consisted of PBMCs, taken after low-dose radiotherapy plus immunotherapy. Receptors originate from a female donor with ovarian cancer.

Concerning this clonotype: Possible read error: a much larger clone is one base away. The genes are TRBV7-9 and TRBJ2-1; D may be TRBD1 or TRBD2 (5 bases each). Germline CDR1 is SEHNR and CDR2 is FQNEAQ (reference sequence). The CDR3 totals 13 residues. The CDR3 DNA sequence: TGTGCCAGCACCTTAGGGACCTACAGTGAGCAGTTCTTC. Translating it yields CASTLGTYSEQFF.

On this clonotype: Its ends do not fully match the called genes, so a read error is possible. The chain is built from TRBV7-9 and TRBJ2-2; D is tentatively TRBD1 or TRBD2 (5 bases each). This CDR3 is built from 17 residues. Germline V gives CDR1 SEHNR, CDR2 FQNEAQ (reference sequence). The chain's CDR3 is CASSNRGAVTNTAELFF. Written as DNA, the CDR3 is TGTGCCAGCAGCAACCGAGGGGCAGTCACGAACACCGCGGAGCTGTTTTTT.

This clonotype came up many times. The chain uses TRBV2 and TRBJ1-4; 10 nucleotides agree with TRBD1. The CDR3 contains 15 residues. With 7 bases clipped from V and 10 bases from J, the junction kept 12 bases outside the gene matches. The germline gives CDR1 SNHLY, CDR2 FYNNEI. CDR3 sequence (DNA): TGTGCCAGCACCGTGACAGGGGGCGTCCAAGGAAAACTGTTTTTT. It translates to CASTVTGGVQGKLFF. The full variable domain, in which reference TRBV2 and TRBJ1-4 provide the parts outside the CDR3, is EPEVTQTPSHQVTQMGQEVILRCVPISNHLYFYWYRQILGQKVEFLVSFYNNEISEKSEIFDDQFSVERPDGSNFTLKIRSTKLEDSAMYFCASTVTGGVQGKLFFGSGTQLSVL.

This clonotype was detected many times. The chain employs TRBV14 and TRBJ1-2; possibly TRBD1 for D (5 bases). The germline CDR1 and CDR2 sequences are SGHDN and FVKESK. CDR3 length equals 16 residues. The V end was cut by 1 base, the J end by 3 bases, with 15 bases between. In DNA, the CDR3 is TGTGCCAGCAGCCAAGTGGGTGTCAGACAGCACTATGGCTACACCTTC. Protein product: CASSQVGVRQHYGYTF.